The clone carrying this T cell receptor (beta chain) showed up many times. No antigen is known for it. This specimen belongs to a study of regulatory T cells in long-lasting Graves disease. Time point denoted: newly diagnosed GD, antithyroid drugs for less than 3 months. After RNA was extracted from PBMCs, the TCR library was made from it. Study results and limitations: With a small sample size, accuracy may have been reduced.

There are 16 residues in the CDR3. V dropped 0 bases and J dropped 2 bases, with 13 bases sitting between them. Germline CDR1 and CDR2: KGHSH and LQKENI. Both iRepertoire HTBI primers and Arm-PCR of CDR3 regions were used to build the TCR beta libraries. TCRdb reprocessed the multiplex PCR reads with MiXCR, giving one entry per CDR3 protein. The table has about 430,000 distinct CDR3 sequences, 14% to 15% seen once. In addition, the sample was reused for a study of T cells in Graves' hyperthyroidism and ophthalmopathy. That source reports: Clinical symptoms, serum thyroxine, TRAb, thyroid ultrasound and orbital computed tomography established diagnosis.

The chain uses TRBV18 and TRBJ2-5, with D possibly matching TRBD1 (7 bases). The TCR was taken from a woman aged 40 to 50 with Graves disease. The sample in question was peripheral blood mononuclear cells (PBMCs), obtained at new diagnosis, from a patient treated with antithyroid drugs. DNA for the CDR3: TGTGCCAGCTCACCACCGGTACAGGGGACTCAAGAGACCCAGTACTTC. Amino acids: CASSPPVQGTQETQYF.